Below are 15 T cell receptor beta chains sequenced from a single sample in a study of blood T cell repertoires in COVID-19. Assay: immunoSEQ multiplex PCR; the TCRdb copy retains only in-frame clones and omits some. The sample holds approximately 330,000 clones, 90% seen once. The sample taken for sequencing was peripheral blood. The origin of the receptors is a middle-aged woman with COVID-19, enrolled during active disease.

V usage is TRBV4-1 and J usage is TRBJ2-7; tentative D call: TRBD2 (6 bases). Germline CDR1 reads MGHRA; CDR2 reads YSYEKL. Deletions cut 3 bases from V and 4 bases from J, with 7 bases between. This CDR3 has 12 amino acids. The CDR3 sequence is CASSQEGYEQYF. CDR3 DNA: TGCGCCAGCAGCCAGGAGGGATACGAGCAGTACTTC.

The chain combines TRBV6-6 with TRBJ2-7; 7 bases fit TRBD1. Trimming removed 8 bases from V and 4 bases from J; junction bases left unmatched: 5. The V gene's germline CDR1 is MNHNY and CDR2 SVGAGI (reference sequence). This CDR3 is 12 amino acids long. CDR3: CASARDSYEQYF. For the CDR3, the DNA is TGTGCCAGCGCCCGGGACAGTTACGAGCAGTACTTC.

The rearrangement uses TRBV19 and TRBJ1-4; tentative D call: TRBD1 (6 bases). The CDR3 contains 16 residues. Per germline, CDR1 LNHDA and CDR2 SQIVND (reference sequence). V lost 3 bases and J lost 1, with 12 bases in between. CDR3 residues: CASSIARGVTNEKLFF. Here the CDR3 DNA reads TGTGCCAGTAGTATTGCCAGGGGAGTAACTAATGAAAAACTGTTTTTT.

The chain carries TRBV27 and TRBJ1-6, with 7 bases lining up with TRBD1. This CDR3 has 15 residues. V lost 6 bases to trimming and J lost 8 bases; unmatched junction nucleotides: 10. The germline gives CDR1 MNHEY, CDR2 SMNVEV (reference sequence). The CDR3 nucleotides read TGTGCCAGCAGGAAGACCCAGGGGGTGCATTCACCCCTCCACTTT. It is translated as CASRKTQGVHSPLHF.

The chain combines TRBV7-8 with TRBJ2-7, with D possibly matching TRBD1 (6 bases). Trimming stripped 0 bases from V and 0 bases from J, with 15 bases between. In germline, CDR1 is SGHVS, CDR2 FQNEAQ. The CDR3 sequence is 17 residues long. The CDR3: CASSLAWTAGLSYEQYF. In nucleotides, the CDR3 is TGTGCCAGCAGCTTAGCGTGGACAGCCGGACTCTCCTACGAGCAGTACTTC.

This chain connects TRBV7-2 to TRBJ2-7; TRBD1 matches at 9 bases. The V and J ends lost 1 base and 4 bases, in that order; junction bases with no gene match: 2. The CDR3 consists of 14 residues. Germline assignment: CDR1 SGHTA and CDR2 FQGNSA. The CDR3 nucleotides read TGTGCCAGCAGCTTAGACAGGGGGCAATACGAGCAGTACTTC. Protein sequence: CASSLDRGQYEQYF.

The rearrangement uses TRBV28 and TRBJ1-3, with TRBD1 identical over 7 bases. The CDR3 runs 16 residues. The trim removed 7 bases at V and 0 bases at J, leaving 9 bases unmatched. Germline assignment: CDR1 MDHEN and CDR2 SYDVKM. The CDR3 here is CASTTGWGLSGNTIYF. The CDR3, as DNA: TGTGCCAGCACGACAGGGTGGGGCCTCTCTGGAAACACCATATATTTT.

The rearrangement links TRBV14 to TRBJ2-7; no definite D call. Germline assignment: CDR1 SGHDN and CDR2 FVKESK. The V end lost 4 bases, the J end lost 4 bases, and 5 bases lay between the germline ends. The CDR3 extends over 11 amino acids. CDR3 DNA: TGTGCCAGCAGCCGGCAGTACGAGCAGTACTTC. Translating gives CASSRQYEQYF.

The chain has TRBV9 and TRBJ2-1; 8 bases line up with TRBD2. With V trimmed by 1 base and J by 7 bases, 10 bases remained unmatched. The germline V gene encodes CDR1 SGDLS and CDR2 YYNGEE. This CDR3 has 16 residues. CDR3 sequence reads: CASSVIPGGPQNEQFF. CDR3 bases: TGTGCCAGCAGCGTAATCCCGGGAGGGCCTCAAAATGAGCAGTTCTTC.

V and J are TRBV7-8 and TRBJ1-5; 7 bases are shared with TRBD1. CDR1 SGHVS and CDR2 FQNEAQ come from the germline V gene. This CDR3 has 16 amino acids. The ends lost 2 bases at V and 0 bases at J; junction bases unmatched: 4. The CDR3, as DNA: TGTGCCAGCAGCTTAACGACAGGGTATAGCAATCAGCCCCAGCATTTT. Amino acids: CASSLTTGYSNQPQHF.

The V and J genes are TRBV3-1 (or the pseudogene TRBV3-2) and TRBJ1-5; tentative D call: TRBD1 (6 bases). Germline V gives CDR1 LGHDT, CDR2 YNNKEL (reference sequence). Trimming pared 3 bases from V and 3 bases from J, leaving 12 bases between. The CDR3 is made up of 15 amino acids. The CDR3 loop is CASSQDTGINQPQHF. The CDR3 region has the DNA TGTGCCAGCAGCCAGGATACAGGGATCAATCAGCCCCAGCATTTT.

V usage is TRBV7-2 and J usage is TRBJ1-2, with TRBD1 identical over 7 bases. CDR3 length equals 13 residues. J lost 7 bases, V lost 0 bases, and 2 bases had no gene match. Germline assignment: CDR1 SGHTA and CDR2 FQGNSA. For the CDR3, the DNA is TGTGCCAGCAGCTTAGCGCAGGGGGGTGGCTACACCTTC. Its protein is CASSLAQGGGYTF.

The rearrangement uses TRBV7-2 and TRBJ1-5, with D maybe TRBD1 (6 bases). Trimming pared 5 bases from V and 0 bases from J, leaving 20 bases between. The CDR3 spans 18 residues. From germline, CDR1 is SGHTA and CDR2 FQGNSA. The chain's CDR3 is CASSRYRGAGASNQPQHF. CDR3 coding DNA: TGTGCCAGCAGCCGTTACCGGGGGGCGGGGGCTAGCAATCAGCCCCAGCATTTT.

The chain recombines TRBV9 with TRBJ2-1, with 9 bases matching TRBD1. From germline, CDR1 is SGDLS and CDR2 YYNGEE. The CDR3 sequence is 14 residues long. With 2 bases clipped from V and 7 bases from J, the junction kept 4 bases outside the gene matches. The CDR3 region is CASSVRDRENEQFF. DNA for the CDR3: TGTGCCAGCAGCGTCCGGGACAGGGAAAATGAGCAGTTCTTC.

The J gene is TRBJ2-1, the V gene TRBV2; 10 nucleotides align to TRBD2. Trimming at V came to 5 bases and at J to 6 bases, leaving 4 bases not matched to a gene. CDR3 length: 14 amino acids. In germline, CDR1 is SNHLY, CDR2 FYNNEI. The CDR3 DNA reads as TGTGCCAGCAGTCCAGGACTAGCGGTCAATGAGCAGTTCTTC. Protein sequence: CASSPGLAVNEQFF.